The clone carrying this T cell receptor beta chain was observed once. Trimming removed 4 bases from V and 3 bases from J, with 14 bases in between. CDR3 length: 15 amino acids. Germline CDR1 is SGHDT and CDR2 is YYEEEE. TCRdb keeps only in-frame clones here, not all; method: immunoSEQ multiplex PCR. The data contain fewer than 450,000 clones, roughly 87% of them singletons. The data belong to a study of blood T cell repertoires in COVID-19. Looking at the study overall: The origin of the acute and convalescent COVID-19 samples was the United States, Italy and Spain.

Residents of over 20 US areas, aged roughly 18 to 89 years, made up the participants. This receptor was obtained from a woman aged 40 to 50 with acute COVID-19. The chain carries TRBV5-6 and TRBJ1-5, with unresolved D. The sample consisted of PBMCs or T cells enriched from blood (not recorded which). The CDR3 coding sequence is TGTGCCAGCAGCAAGGGCGGACGGGACAATCAGCCCCAGCATTTT. Amino acids: CASSKGGRDNQPQHF.